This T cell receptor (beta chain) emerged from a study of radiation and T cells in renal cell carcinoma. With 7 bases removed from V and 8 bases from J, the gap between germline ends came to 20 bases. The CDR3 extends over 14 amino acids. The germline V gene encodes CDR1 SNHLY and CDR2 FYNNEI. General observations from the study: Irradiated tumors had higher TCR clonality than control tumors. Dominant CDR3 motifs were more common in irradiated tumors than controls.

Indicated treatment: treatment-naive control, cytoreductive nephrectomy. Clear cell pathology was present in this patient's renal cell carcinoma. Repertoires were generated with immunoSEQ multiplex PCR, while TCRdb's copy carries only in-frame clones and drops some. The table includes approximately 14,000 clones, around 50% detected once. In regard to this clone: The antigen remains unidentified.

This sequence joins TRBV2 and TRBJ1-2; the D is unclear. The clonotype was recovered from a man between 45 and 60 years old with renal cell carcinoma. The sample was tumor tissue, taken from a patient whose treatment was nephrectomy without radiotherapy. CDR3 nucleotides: TGTGCCAGCAAGGTCGACGGACCAAGCGGAGGCTACACCTTC. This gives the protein CASKVDGPSGGYTF.